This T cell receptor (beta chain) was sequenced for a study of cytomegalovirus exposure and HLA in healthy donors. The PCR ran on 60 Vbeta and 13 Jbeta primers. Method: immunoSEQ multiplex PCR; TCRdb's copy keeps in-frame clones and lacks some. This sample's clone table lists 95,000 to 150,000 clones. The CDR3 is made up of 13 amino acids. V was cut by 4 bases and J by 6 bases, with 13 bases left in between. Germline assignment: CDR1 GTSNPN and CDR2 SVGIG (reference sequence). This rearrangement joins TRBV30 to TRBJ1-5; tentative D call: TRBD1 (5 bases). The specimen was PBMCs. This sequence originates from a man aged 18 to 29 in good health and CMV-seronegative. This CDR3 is CAWTAGPVQPQHF. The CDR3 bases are TGTGCCTGGACGGCGGGGCCGGTTCAGCCCCAGCATTTT.